This T cell receptor (beta chain) was retrieved from a study of T cell repertoires in cytomegalovirus infection (dated by TCRdb to between 2018 and 2021). About the full investigation: The peptide stimulations were aimed at well-studied HLA-B-restricted epitopes as well as recently identified HLA-C-restricted CMV epitopes, whose presentation resists viral immunomodulation. Because public TCR beta signatures pointed to carriage of CMV infection together with the matching HLA type, the HLA type of each donor mattered for the analysis. The paper as a whole reports these results and caveats: The ex vivo response was dominated by HLA-C-restricted CMV-specific TCR beta clonotypes, which also provided the single most frequent clonotype in two of eight donors. Cumulative frequency of public TCR beta family members discriminated carriers of CMV infection plus the relevant HLA type in this cohort and an independent approximately 400-donor cohort.

The sample's treatment or condition, from its label and the paper: in vitro stimulation with specific CMV peptide epitopes to enrich CMV-specific T cells. Sequencing used an Illumina HiSeq 1500. TCRdb took the public reads, trimmed them with fastp at Q25, ran MiXCR for clone calling and kept in-frame beta chains. Rows are unified per CDR3 protein, each entry keeping the most common DNA and genes. This sample comprises under 850,000 distinct CDR3 sequences, around 31% of them detected only once. The top ten clonotypes cover roughly 18% of the sample. The table lists this clonotype with a few counts. No cognate antigen has been identified for it. Per-base qualities were not stored, and no clone one base away is much larger. V is clipped by 5 bases and J by 9 bases, and the sequence between their germline boundaries is 16 bases long. The CDR3 runs 13 amino acids, cysteine and phenylalanine included. Only the CDR3 portion is preserved as DNA: 39 bases, with reading frame beginning at the first base. CDR1 is given as SGHTA and CDR2 as FQGNSA, both from the germline V gene.

This clonotype originated in a human donor in good health (CMV status not recorded). Some clones in this sample may be carry-over from other donors' samples. The sequence links TRBV7-2 to TRBJ1-1; the D gene is perhaps TRBD1, on 5 matching bases. The input for sequencing was cultured PBMCs, taken from culture after CMV antigen stimulation. The DNA sequence follows: TGTGCCAGCAGCCTACAAGGCCGGGGCAAAGCTTTCTTT. This codes for CASSLQGRGKAFF.